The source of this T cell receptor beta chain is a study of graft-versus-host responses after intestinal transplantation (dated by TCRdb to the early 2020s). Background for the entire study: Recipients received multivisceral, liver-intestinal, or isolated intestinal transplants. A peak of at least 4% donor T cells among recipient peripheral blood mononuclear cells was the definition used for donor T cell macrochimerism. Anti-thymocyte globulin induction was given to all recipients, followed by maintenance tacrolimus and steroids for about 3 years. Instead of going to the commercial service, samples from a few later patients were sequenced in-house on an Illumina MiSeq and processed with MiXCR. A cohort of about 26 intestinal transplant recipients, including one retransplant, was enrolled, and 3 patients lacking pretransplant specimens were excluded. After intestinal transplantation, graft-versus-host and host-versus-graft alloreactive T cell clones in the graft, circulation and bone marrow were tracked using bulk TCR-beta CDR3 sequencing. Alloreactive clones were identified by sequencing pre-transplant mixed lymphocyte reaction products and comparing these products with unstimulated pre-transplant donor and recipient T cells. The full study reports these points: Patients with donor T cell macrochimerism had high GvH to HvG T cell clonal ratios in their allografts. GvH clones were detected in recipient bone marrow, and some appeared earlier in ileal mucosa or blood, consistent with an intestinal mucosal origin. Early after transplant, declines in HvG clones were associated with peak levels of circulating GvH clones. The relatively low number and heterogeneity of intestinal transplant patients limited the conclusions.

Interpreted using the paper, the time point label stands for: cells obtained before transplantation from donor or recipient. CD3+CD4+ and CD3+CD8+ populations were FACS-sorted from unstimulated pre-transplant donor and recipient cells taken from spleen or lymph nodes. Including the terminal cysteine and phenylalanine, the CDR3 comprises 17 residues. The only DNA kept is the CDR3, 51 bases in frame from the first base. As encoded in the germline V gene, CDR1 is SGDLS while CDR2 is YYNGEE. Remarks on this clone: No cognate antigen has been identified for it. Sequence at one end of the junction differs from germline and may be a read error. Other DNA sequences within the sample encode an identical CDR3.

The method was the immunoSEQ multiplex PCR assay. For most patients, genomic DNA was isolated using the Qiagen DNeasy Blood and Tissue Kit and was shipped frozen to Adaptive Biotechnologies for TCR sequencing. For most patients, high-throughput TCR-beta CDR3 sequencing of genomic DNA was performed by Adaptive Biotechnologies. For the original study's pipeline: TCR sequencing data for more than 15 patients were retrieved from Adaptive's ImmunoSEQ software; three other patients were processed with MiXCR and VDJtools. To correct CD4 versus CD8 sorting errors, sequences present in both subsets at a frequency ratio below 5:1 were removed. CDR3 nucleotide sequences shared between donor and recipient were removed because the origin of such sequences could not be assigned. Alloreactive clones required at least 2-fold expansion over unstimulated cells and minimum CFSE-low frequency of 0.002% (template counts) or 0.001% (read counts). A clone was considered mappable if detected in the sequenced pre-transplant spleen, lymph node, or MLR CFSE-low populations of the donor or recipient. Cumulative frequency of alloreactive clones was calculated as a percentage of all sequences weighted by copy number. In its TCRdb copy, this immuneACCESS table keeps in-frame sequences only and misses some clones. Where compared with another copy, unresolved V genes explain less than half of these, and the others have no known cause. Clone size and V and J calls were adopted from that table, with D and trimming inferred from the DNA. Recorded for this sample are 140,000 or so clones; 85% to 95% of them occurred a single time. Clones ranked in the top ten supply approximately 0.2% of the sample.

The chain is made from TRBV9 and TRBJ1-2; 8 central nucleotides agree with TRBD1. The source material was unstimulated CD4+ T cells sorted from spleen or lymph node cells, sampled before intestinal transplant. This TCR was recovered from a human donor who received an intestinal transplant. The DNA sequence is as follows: TGCGCCAGCAGCGTAGGCCGGAGCCAGACAGGGGCCTATGGCTACACCTTC. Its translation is CASSVGRSQTGAYGYTF.